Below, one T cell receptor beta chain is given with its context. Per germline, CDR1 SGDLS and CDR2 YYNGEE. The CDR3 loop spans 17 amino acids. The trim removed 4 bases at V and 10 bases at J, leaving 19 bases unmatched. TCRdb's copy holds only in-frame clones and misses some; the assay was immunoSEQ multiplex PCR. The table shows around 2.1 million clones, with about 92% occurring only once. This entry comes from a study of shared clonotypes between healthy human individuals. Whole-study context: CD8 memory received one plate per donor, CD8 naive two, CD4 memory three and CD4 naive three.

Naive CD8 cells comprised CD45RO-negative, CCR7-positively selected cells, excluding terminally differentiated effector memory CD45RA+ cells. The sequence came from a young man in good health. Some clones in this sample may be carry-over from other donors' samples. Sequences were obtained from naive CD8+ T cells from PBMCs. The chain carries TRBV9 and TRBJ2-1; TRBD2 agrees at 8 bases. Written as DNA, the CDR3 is TGTGCCAGCAGCCCCGTCTCGGGAGGGAGGGCCTTAGGGGAGCAGTTCTTC. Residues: CASSPVSGGRALGEQFF.